The 27 T cell receptor beta chains below all came from one sample that was sequenced in a study of response to subunit inactivated influenza vaccine. MiXCR, run by TCRdb on the RT-PCR reads, gives a single entry per CDR3 protein. The table has around 520,000 distinct CDR3 sequences, 10% to 15% seen once. The material sequenced was PBMCs from blood, taken on the day of vaccination. These TCRs come from a man over 45 who received an inactivated influenza vaccine.

The chain has TRBV14 and TRBJ2-1; 8 nucleotides line up with TRBD2. The CDR3 totals 16 residues. The V gene end was trimmed by 5 bases and the J gene end by 7 bases; junction bases not matched to a gene: 13. The V gene's germline CDR1 is SGHDN and CDR2 FVKESK. DNA of the CDR3: TGTGCCAGCAGCGACCCTTGGAGCGGGAGACGAAATGAGCAGTTCTTC. It translates to CASSDPWSGRRNEQFF.

The CDR3 DNA follows: TGCAGCGCCTCTTTGGAGGCGAATCAGCCCCAGCATTTT. As protein: CSASLEANQPQHF. The chain combines TRBV29-1 with TRBJ1-5; D is undetermined. This CDR3 comprises 13 residues. V was pared by 7 bases and J by 4 bases, with 14 bases between. CDR1 is SQVTM, CDR2 ANQGSEA, per germline.

This clonotype showed up just a few times. The chain recombines TRBV12-3 or TRBV12-4 with TRBJ2-3; 8 positions match TRBD1. The CDR3 totals 15 residues. The V and J ends lost 5 bases and 4 bases, in that order; junction bases with no gene match: 8. The CDR3 coding sequence is TGTGCCAGCAGTCCTCACCTGACAGGGGCAGATACGCAGTATTTT. It translates to CASSPHLTGADTQYF.

The chain employs TRBV20-1 and TRBJ2-7, with D possibly being TRBD1 (6 bases). Trimming pared 3 bases from V and 4 bases from J, leaving 16 bases between. This CDR3 spans 14 amino acids. Per the germline V gene, CDR1 is DFQATT and CDR2 is SNEGSKA (reference sequence). Written as DNA, the CDR3 is TGCAGTGCTAGTATTGGGACAAAGGGGTACGAGCAGTACTTC. This sequence encodes CSASIGTKGYEQYF.

This clonotype was recorded at least ten times. The V gene is TRBV7-3, the J gene TRBJ2-2; 8 bases are a match to TRBD2. The CDR3 has 19 amino acids. V lost 0 bases, J lost 4 bases, and 13 bases stayed unmatched. Per the germline V gene, CDR1 is SGHTA and CDR2 is FQGTGA. The CDR3 DNA sequence: TGTGCCAGCAGCTTAACGGGGCCTTGGCTAGCGGGCGTCACCGGGGAGCTGTTTTTT. This translates into CASSLTGPWLAGVTGELFF.

This clonotype was counted many times. The chain employs TRBV12-3 or TRBV12-4 and TRBJ1-6, with unresolved D. V lost 5 bases, J lost 8 bases, and 10 bases lay in between. This CDR3 has 13 amino acids. The CDR3 DNA reads TGTGCCAGCAGTCTAGGCAAGGATTCACCCCTCCACTTT. Translated, it gives CASSLGKDSPLHF.

The genes are TRBV10-2 and TRBJ2-1, with TRBD2 as a possible D gene (6 bases). V was shortened by 9 bases and J by 2 bases, with 11 bases between the two germline ends. Germline CDR1 and CDR2: WSHSY and SAAADI. This CDR3 comprises 13 residues. The CDR3 DNA reads TGCGCCAGTCTAGCGAAAGCCTACAATGAGCAGTTCTTC. This codes for CASLAKAYNEQFF.

The sample holds a few counts of this clonotype. The gene calls are TRBV12-3 or TRBV12-4 and TRBJ1-4; unclear D gene. Trimming left V 3 bases short and J 2 bases short, with 7 bases between. CDR3 size: 14 residues. The CDR3 nucleotides are TGTGCCAGCAGTTTCTCAGGCACTAATGAAAAACTGTTTTTT. This encodes CASSFSGTNEKLFF.

This clonotype was seen many times. This chain joins TRBV5-1 and TRBJ2-2; weak D call: TRBD1 (6 bases). The CDR3 sequence is 15 residues long. The germline gives CDR1 SGHRS, CDR2 YFSETQ. The ends were cut back, 4 bases at V and 0 bases at J, with 10 bases in the middle. The CDR3 DNA sequence: TGCGCCAGCAGCCTCCGGGACACGAACACCGGGGAGCTGTTTTTT. This codes for CASSLRDTNTGELFF.

This clonotype was recorded a few times. The chain joins TRBV10-3 to TRBJ2-2; TRBD1 matches at 11 bases. The trim removed 8 bases at V and 4 bases at J, leaving 12 bases unmatched. This CDR3 spans 17 amino acids. Looked up from germline, CDR1 is ENHRY and CDR2 is SYGVKD. The CDR3 DNA follows: TGTGCCATCGCGGGACAGGGGGAGGGACATGGCACCGGGGAGCTGTTTTTT. It encodes CAIAGQGEGHGTGELFF.

This chain connects TRBV16 to TRBJ1-5; D remains unclear. V shed 0 bases and J shed 7 bases, with 13 bases lying between them. The CDR3 length is 15 residues. CDR1 is KGHSY and CDR2 is FQNENV in the germline V gene. CDR3: CASSQSTSANQPQHF. DNA for the CDR3: TGTGCCAGCAGCCAATCGACATCAGCAAACCAGCCCCAGCATTTT.

The rearrangement links TRBV21-1 to TRBJ2-5; TRBD1 reflects the table's D call only, with no check against the DNA. TRBV21-1 has pseudogene status. CDR3 length: 16 residues. CDR3 in amino acids: CASSIPTGGFSETQYF. For the CDR3, the DNA is TGTGCCAGCAGCATTCCGACAGGGGGCTTTTCAGAGACCCAGTACTTC.

The chain is built from TRBV2 and TRBJ2-1; D possibly uses TRBD1 or TRBD2 (5 bases each). V was pared by 5 bases and J by 7 bases, with 18 bases between. Per germline, CDR1 SNHLY and CDR2 FYNNEI. The length of the CDR3 is 15 residues. The CDR3 nucleotides are TGTGCCAGCAGTCACGGGACCCTATTGAGGAATGAGCAGTTCTTC. This encodes CASSHGTLLRNEQFF.

The chain employs TRBV12-3 or TRBV12-4 and TRBJ2-1; D tentatively fits TRBD1 or TRBD2 (5 bases each). This CDR3 spans 17 amino acids. The V and J ends lost 6 bases and 6 bases respectively, with 24 bases between them. The CDR3 DNA reads TGTGCCAGCAGCCGATTTAGGCCAAGAGGGACCCGCAATGAGCAGTTCTTC. It codes for CASSRFRPRGTRNEQFF.

Many counts were recorded for this clonotype. J is TRBJ1-2 and V is TRBV6-5; 8 bases are shared with TRBD1. Trimming removed 2 bases from V and 2 bases from J; junction bases left unmatched: 1. Per germline, CDR1 MNHEY and CDR2 SVGAGI. The CDR3 contains 14 residues. As DNA, the CDR3 is TGTGCCAGCAGTTACCGGACAGGGAACTATGGCTACACCTTC. Translation gives CASSYRTGNYGYTF.

This clonotype was seen a few times. The V and J genes are TRBV4-3 and TRBJ2-7, with D perhaps being TRBD1 or TRBD2 (5 bases each). This CDR3 has 15 amino acids. Per germline, CDR1 LGHNA and CDR2 YSLEER. V was clipped by 4 bases and J by 2 bases, with 15 bases between them. CDR3 residues: CASSLERDRTYEQYF. The CDR3 bases are TGCGCCAGCAGCCTCGAACGGGACCGCACCTACGAGCAGTACTTC.

This clonotype turned up a few times. The chain combines TRBV6-1 with TRBJ2-7; 8 nucleotides align to TRBD1. The CDR3 totals 13 residues. From germline, CDR1 is MNHNS and CDR2 SASEGT. Germline trimming cut 6 bases from V and 5 bases from J; bases unmatched to any gene: 6. CDR3 nucleotide sequence: TGTGCCAGCAGGCGACAGGGGTACAACGAGCAGTACTTC. It translates to CASRRQGYNEQYF.

The chain carries TRBV30 and TRBJ2-2; D not certain. With 4 bases removed from V and 3 bases from J, the gap between germline ends came to 12 bases. CDR1 and CDR2 (germline): GTSNPN, SVGIG (reference sequence). The CDR3 is 14 residues long. The CDR3 sequence is CAWIGYQYTGELFF. For the CDR3, the DNA is TGTGCCTGGATCGGGTATCAATACACCGGGGAGCTGTTTTTT.

V gene TRBV9 combines with J gene TRBJ2-7; 10 nucleotides match TRBD2. Germline loops: CDR1 SGDLS, CDR2 YYNGEE. This CDR3 has 16 residues. The trim removed 0 bases at V and 3 bases at J, leaving 6 bases unmatched. This CDR3 reads CASSVEAGGPVYEQYF. The DNA for the CDR3 is TGTGCCAGCAGCGTAGAAGCGGGAGGGCCTGTCTACGAGCAGTACTTC.

This clonotype was counted a few times. V and J are TRBV20-1 and TRBJ2-5; tentative D call: TRBD2 (7 bases). The CDR3 totals 14 residues. The V end lost 1 base, the J end lost 4 bases, and 13 bases lay between the germline ends. In germline, CDR1 is DFQATT, CDR2 SNEGSKA (reference sequence). The CDR3 DNA sequence: TGCAGTGCTAGAGGTTTGGGGGGGCGAGAGACCCAGTACTTC. Amino acid sequence: CSARGLGGRETQYF.

This clonotype was picked up a small number of times. The rearrangement links TRBV12-3 or TRBV12-4 to TRBJ2-7, with D perhaps matching TRBD2 (5 bases). The CDR3 extends over 15 amino acids. The ends were cut back, 7 bases at V and 2 bases at J, with 18 bases in the middle. The CDR3 reads CASTPLAGKTYEQYF. As DNA, the CDR3 is TGTGCCAGCACCCCCCTGGCGGGCAAAACCTACGAGCAGTACTTC.

This clonotype showed up just a few times. CDR3 coding DNA: TGTGCCAGCAAATTTCAGGAAAAACTGTTTTTT. Translating it yields CASKFQEKLFF. The V call is TRBV2, the J call TRBJ1-4; no definite D call. CDR1 SNHLY and CDR2 FYNNEI come from the germline V gene. CDR3 size: 11 residues. The V end lost 7 bases, the J end lost 8 bases, and 8 bases lay between the germline ends.

The J gene is TRBJ2-1, the V gene TRBV5-1; D ambiguous. CDR1 is SGHRS and CDR2 is YFSETQ in the germline V gene. The CDR3 contains 15 residues. V was shortened by 3 bases and J by 0 bases, with 10 bases between the two germline ends. The CDR3 DNA follows: TGCGCCAGCAGCTCAGTAGTAAACTCCTACAATGAGCAGTTCTTC. Translated, it gives CASSSVVNSYNEQFF.

This clonotype was observed a handful of times. The chain couples TRBV20-1 to TRBJ1-5; a weak D match, TRBD1 (5 bases). CDR1 is DFQATT, CDR2 SNEGSKA, per germline (reference sequence). V lost 6 bases and J lost 0, with 12 bases in between. The CDR3 is made up of 14 amino acids. CDR3 residues: CSANVGHSNQPQHF. The CDR3 DNA sequence: TGCAGTGCCAACGTCGGACATAGCAATCAGCCCCAGCATTTT.

This chain links TRBV27 with TRBJ2-4, with a tentative D call TRBD2 (5 bases). The CDR3 contains 16 residues. The germline V gene has CDR1 MNHEY and CDR2 SMNVEV (reference sequence). The ends were cut back, 1 base at V and 0 bases at J, with 10 bases in the middle. The CDR3 here is CASSLYAGLAKNIQYF. As DNA, the CDR3 is TGTGCCAGCAGTTTATATGCGGGTCTAGCCAAAAACATTCAGTACTTC.

The chain joins TRBV6-2 or TRBV6-3 to TRBJ2-7, with a possible D match to TRBD1 (6 bases). From germline, CDR1 is MNHEY and CDR2 SVGEGT. This CDR3 is built from 14 residues. With 6 bases removed from V and 3 bases from J, the gap between germline ends came to 15 bases. CDR3 amino acids: CASRRQVLDYEQYF. In nucleotides, the CDR3 is TGTGCCAGCAGAAGACAGGTACTCGACTACGAGCAGTACTTC.

The gene calls are TRBV6-1 and TRBJ2-7, with D maybe TRBD2 (6 bases). This CDR3 comprises 15 residues. Trimming cost V 5 bases and J 0 bases, with 14 bases left between them. Per germline, CDR1 MNHNS and CDR2 SASEGT. CDR3 sequence reads: CASSRGLRSSYEQYF. The CDR3 coding sequence is TGTGCCAGCAGTAGGGGACTGAGAAGCTCCTACGAGCAGTACTTC.